Described below is a single TCR beta chain sequence and its context. Its target is not known. The data originate from a study of cytomegalovirus exposure and HLA in healthy donors. Broader study findings: Cytomegalovirus status, reportedly, was diagnosed with high specificity and sensitivity by the classifier. The CMV antigen specificity of a few CMV-associated chains was confirmed through in vitro analysis.

Germline CDR1 reads MGHRA; CDR2 reads YSYEKL. The CDR3 runs to 16 residues. V was trimmed by 1 base and J by 0 bases, leaving 12 bases between them. Libraries were prepared by immunoSEQ multiplex PCR; TCRdb keeps only in-frame clonotypes and omits some of them. Of approximately 20,000 clones listed, around 97% were seen once; the top ten hold over 9.5%. The source is a young man in good health and CMV-seropositive. The sequencing input was PBMCs. The chain has TRBV4-1 and TRBJ2-5, with D possibly being TRBD1 (6 bases). The CDR3 loop is CASSQGIQGYQETQYF. The CDR3 region has the DNA TGCGCCAGCAGCCAAGGGATACAGGGATACCAAGAGACCCAGTACTTC.